In its sample, the clone carrying this TCR beta chain was seen once. Its specificity is not known. The record originates from a study of PD-1 blockade in classical Hodgkin lymphoma. Overall study results and limits: A significant rise in TCR diversity by C4D1 was seen for CD4+ but not CD8+ cells.

TCRdb keeps only in-frame clones here, not all; method: immunoSEQ multiplex PCR. The sample yields about 59,000 clones, roughly 90% seen once. Each patient experienced a relapse that followed autologous stem cell transplantation, and brentuximab vedotin exposure varied. The V and J ends lost 4 bases and 6 bases respectively, with 9 bases between them. CDR1 and CDR2 from the germline V gene are SGHTA and FQGNSA. The CDR3 loop spans 13 amino acids. The gene calls are TRBV7-2 and TRBJ1-4, with D possibly being TRBD1 (5 bases). Material: peripheral blood mononuclear cells (PBMCs), obtained at baseline. The receptor comes from a human donor with classical Hodgkin lymphoma. The CDR3 is CASSSGTYEKLFF. In nucleotides, the CDR3 is TGTGCCAGCAGCTCCGGGACCTATGAAAAACTGTTTTTT.